The source of this TCR beta chain is a study of blood T cell repertoires in COVID-19. Looking at the study overall: From T cells, B-cell-depleted T cells, or PBMCs came the material, which was cDNA or gDNA.

Germline V gene lookup returns CDR1 MNHEY and CDR2 SVGAGI. This CDR3 comprises 12 residues. Trimming removed 5 bases at V and 8 bases at J, with 12 bases between. TCRdb's copy holds only in-frame clones and misses some; the assay was immunoSEQ multiplex PCR. The sample carries 95,000 to 120,000 clones, over 65% recorded once. The chain links TRBV6-5 to TRBJ1-1; D is unclear. The clonotype originates from a woman aged 40 to 50 with acute or convalescent COVID-19. What was sequenced was peripheral blood. CDR3 DNA: TGTGCCAGCAGTCGAACGAGGTCGGAAGCTTTCTTT. Its protein product is CASSRTRSEAFF.